Below, 30 T cell receptor beta chains from the same sample are listed, as sequenced in a study of cytomegalovirus exposure and HLA in healthy donors. With 60 Vbeta and 13 Jbeta primers, the PCR was carried out. Generated by immunoSEQ multiplex PCR, the TCRdb table keeps only in-frame clones and is missing some. The repertoire includes some 270,000 clones, around 90% of them detected once, and about 1.7% sits in the top ten. Sequencing was done on a sample of PBMCs. All receptors come from a girl aged 2-10 years in good health and CMV-seronegative.

The chain's CDR3 is CSAAGGSYNEQFF. The CDR3 DNA reads TGCAGCGCTGCGGGGGGCTCCTACAATGAGCAGTTCTTC. The V call is TRBV29-1, the J call TRBJ2-1, with TRBD2 matching 8 bases. The germline gives CDR1 SQVTM, CDR2 ANQGSEA. The CDR3 is 13 amino acids. V gave up 7 bases and J gave up 0 bases; unmatched junction bases: 2.

The rearrangement links TRBV11-3 to TRBJ2-3, with a weak D call TRBD2 (6 bases). V dropped 5 bases and J dropped 5 bases, with 14 bases sitting between them. Germline V gene lookup returns CDR1 SGHNT and CDR2 YENEEA. CDR3 length: 14 amino acids. For the CDR3, the DNA is TGTGCCAGCAGCCCGACGGAGGGCAGAGATACGCAGTATTTT. Encoded protein: CASSPTEGRDTQYF. Supplemented by reference TRBV11-3 and TRBJ2-3, the full variable domain reads EAGVVQSPRYKIIEKKQPVAFWCNPISGHNTLYWYLQNLGQGPELLIRYENEEAVDDSQLPKDRFSAERLKGVDSTLKIQPAELGDSAVYLCASSPTEGRDTQYFGPGTRLTVL.

The V and J genes are TRBV10-3 and TRBJ2-3; 7 bases map to TRBD2. V gave up 6 bases and J gave up 4 bases; unmatched junction bases: 4. The CDR3 loop spans 13 amino acids. The germline CDR1 and CDR2 sequences are ENHRY and SYGVKD. The CDR3 protein is CAISVSGADTQYF. CDR3 DNA: TGTGCCATCAGCGTGAGCGGGGCAGATACGCAGTATTTT.

This clone has only a few counts. The J gene is TRBJ2-7, the V gene TRBV7-8, with 9 nucleotides matching TRBD1. The ends lost 2 bases at V and 6 bases at J; junction bases unmatched: 5. Germline lookup yields CDR1 SGHVS and CDR2 FQNEAQ. The CDR3 runs 14 residues. CDR3 in amino acids: CASSLNDRGTEQYF. CDR3 DNA sequence: TGTGCCAGCAGCTTAAATGACAGGGGGACCGAGCAGTACTTC.

V usage is TRBV30 and J usage is TRBJ1-2; 9 bases fit TRBD1. Germline trimming cut 1 base from V and 4 bases from J; bases unmatched to any gene: 4. Germline V gene lookup returns CDR1 GTSNPN and CDR2 SVGIG (reference sequence). This CDR3 is 14 amino acids long. The DNA for the CDR3 is TGTGCCTGGAGTGGACAGGGGGGAACCTATGGCTACACCTTC. This sequence encodes CAWSGQGGTYGYTF.

The V gene is TRBV5-1, the J gene TRBJ1-1, with 7 positions matching TRBD1. Germline V gives CDR1 SGHRS, CDR2 YFSETQ. This CDR3 has 15 amino acids. V shed 0 bases and J 3 bases; nucleotides not matched to a gene: 5. The chain's CDR3 is CASSLVEGADTEAFF. The CDR3 bases are TGCGCCAGCAGCTTGGTAGAGGGGGCGGACACTGAAGCTTTCTTT.

The V call is TRBV30, the J call TRBJ1-6, with TRBD1 identical over 8 bases. The ends lost 3 bases at V and 9 bases at J; junction bases unmatched: 7. CDR3 size: 14 residues. Germline CDR1 is GTSNPN and CDR2 is SVGIG (reference sequence). Written as DNA, the CDR3 is TGTGCCTGGAGGGTTAACAGGGGGGTTTCACCCCTCCACTTT. It is translated as CAWRVNRGVSPLHF.

The V call is TRBV18, the J call TRBJ2-5; the D gene is possibly TRBD2 (5 bases). V was shortened by 3 bases and J by 2 bases, with 13 bases between the two germline ends. CDR3 length: 15 residues. The germline V gene has CDR1 KGHSH and CDR2 LQKENI. The CDR3 bases are TGTGCCAGCTCACCCCCGGCGTGGGAGCAAGAGACCCAGTACTTC. The encoded protein is CASSPPAWEQETQYF.

This clone was recorded only once. V and J are TRBV7-9 and TRBJ2-7; 7 bases are shared with TRBD1. The ends lost 5 bases at V and 2 bases at J; junction bases unmatched: 12. The germline CDR1 and CDR2 sequences are SEHNR and FQNEAQ (reference sequence). This CDR3 is 16 amino acids long. The CDR3 loop is CASSIAQGLNTYEQYF. Written as DNA, the CDR3 is TGTGCCAGCAGCATCGCACAGGGGCTAAATACCTACGAGCAGTACTTC.

The chain carries TRBV19 and TRBJ2-7; D is undetermined. Germline CDR1 and CDR2: LNHDA and SQIVND (reference sequence). The V gene lost 5 bases and the J gene lost 6 bases, with 8 bases spanning the gap. The CDR3 is 11 amino acids. CDR3 amino acids: CASSPPLEQYF. As DNA, the CDR3 is TGTGCCAGTAGTCCTCCCCTCGAGCAGTACTTC.

V usage is TRBV5-6 and J usage is TRBJ2-3, with D perhaps matching TRBD2 (6 bases). Per germline, CDR1 SGHDT and CDR2 YYEEEE. The CDR3 runs 16 residues. V was clipped by 5 bases and J by 3 bases, with 19 bases between them. CDR3 bases: TGTGCCAGCAGAAAAACGGGACTTCTTTTGACAGATACGCAGTATTTT. Translated, it gives CASRKTGLLLTDTQYF.

The rearrangement uses TRBV30 and TRBJ1-6; no reliable D call. Deletions cut 1 base from V and 4 bases from J, with 17 bases between. Germline lookup yields CDR1 GTSNPN and CDR2 SVGIG (reference sequence). The CDR3 is 17 amino acids. CDR3 coding DNA: TGTGCCTGGAGTGGAAGTCAATGGGCCTCATATAATTCACCCCTCCACTTT. Protein: CAWSGSQWASYNSPLHF. Full variable domain (missing parts from reference TRBV30 and TRBJ1-6): SQTIHQWPATLVQPVGSPLSLECTVEGTSNPNLYWYRQAAGRGLQLLFYSVGIGQISSEVPQNLSASRPQDRQFILSSKKLLLSDSGFYLCAWSGSQWASYNSPLHFGNGTRLTVT.

The gene calls are TRBV18 and TRBJ1-1, with 11 bases fitting TRBD1. Germline V lookup: CDR1 KGHSH, CDR2 LQKENI. The V and J ends lost 4 bases and 4 bases, in that order; junction bases with no gene match: 2. The CDR3 sequence is 14 residues long. DNA of the CDR3: TGTGCCAGCTCACAGGGACAGGGGGGCACTGAAGCTTTCTTT. Amino acids: CASSQGQGGTEAFF.

The rearrangement uses TRBV6-1 and TRBJ1-5; possibly TRBD1 for D (5 bases). V lost 0 bases, J lost 2 bases, and 23 bases lay in between. From germline, CDR1 is MNHNS and CDR2 SASEGT. The length of the CDR3 is 20 residues. The chain's CDR3 is CASSEALRTYHHEGNQPQHF. The DNA for the CDR3 is TGTGCCAGCAGTGAAGCGCTCAGGACATACCACCATGAGGGCAATCAGCCCCAGCATTTT.

This rearrangement joins TRBV27 to TRBJ2-2, with TRBD2 as a possible D gene (7 bases). The germline V gene encodes CDR1 MNHEY and CDR2 SMNVEV (reference sequence). The V gene lost 6 bases and the J gene lost 5 bases, with 19 bases spanning the gap. The CDR3 has 16 residues. For the CDR3, the DNA is TGTGCCAGCAGGCGTTGGGGGGGGGCCGGGACCGGGGAGCTGTTTTTT. This sequence encodes CASRRWGGAGTGELFF.

The chain couples TRBV5-1 to TRBJ2-7, with D perhaps matching TRBD1 (6 bases). There are 15 residues in the CDR3. Trimming pared 0 bases from V and 7 bases from J, leaving 17 bases between. CDR1 and CDR2 from the germline V gene are SGHRS and YFSETQ. CDR3 sequence (DNA): TGCGCCAGCAGCTTGGCCGCACAGGGTCAGGGAGAGCAGTACTTC. Protein product: CASSLAAQGQGEQYF.

The V gene is TRBV5-6, the J gene TRBJ2-5, with 7 bases lining up with TRBD2. The DNA end is a closer match to TRBJ2-7, so the J assignment may be wrong. The CDR3 sequence is 15 residues long. In germline, CDR1 is SGHDT, CDR2 YYEEEE. The CDR3, as DNA: TGTGCCAGCAGCCGCCGGACGGGAGGCTCCTACGAGCAGTACTTC. Translating gives CASSRRTGGSYEQYF.

The V call is TRBV10-3, the J call TRBJ1-2; 11 bases are shared with TRBD1. CDR3 length: 14 amino acids. Germline V lookup: CDR1 ENHRY, CDR2 SYGVKD. V shed 8 bases and J 4 bases; nucleotides not matched to a gene: 6. CDR3: CAIHRDRGSYGYTF. CDR3 DNA sequence: TGTGCCATCCACCGGGACAGGGGGTCCTATGGCTACACCTTC.

The V gene is TRBV30, the J gene TRBJ1-1; D remains unclear. This CDR3 is built from 13 residues. Trimming removed 6 bases from V and 0 bases from J, with 11 bases in between. CDR1 and CDR2 from the germline V gene are GTSNPN and SVGIG (reference sequence). This CDR3 is CACMRVMNTEAFF. DNA of the CDR3: TGTGCCTGTATGAGGGTGATGAACACTGAAGCTTTCTTT.

The chain employs TRBV5-6 and TRBJ1-1; D might be TRBD1 (5 bases). The CDR3 is 13 amino acids. Trimming cost V 1 base and J 10 bases, with 14 bases left between them. Germline V CDR1 and CDR2: SGHDT, YYEEEE. CDR3 in DNA: TGTGCCAGCAGCTTGACAGGAGCCTTCATAGCTTTCTTT. Its translation: CASSLTGAFIAFF.

The gene calls are TRBV6-5 and TRBJ2-3, with D perhaps TRBD1 (5 bases). In germline, CDR1 is MNHEY, CDR2 SVGAGI. Trimming cost V 5 bases and J 1 base, with 13 bases left between them. This CDR3 is built from 15 residues. The CDR3 nucleotides are TGTGCCAGCAGTCACCAAACAGGAGGCACAGATACGCAGTATTTT. This translates into CASSHQTGGTDTQYF.

The count of this clone is one. The genes are TRBV4-1 and TRBJ2-2; 7 nucleotides match TRBD2. The CDR3 totals 17 residues. Germline values: CDR1 MGHRA, CDR2 YSYEKL. Trimming cost V 1 base and J 1 base; bases outside gene matches: 6. The CDR3 DNA sequence: TGCGCCAGCAGCCAAGGGAATAGCGGGTTGAACACCGGGGAGCTGTTTTTT. Amino acids: CASSQGNSGLNTGELFF.

This chain links TRBV7-9 with TRBJ1-2, with TRBD1 matching 9 bases. The CDR3 has 14 amino acids. V shed 5 bases, J shed 4 bases, and the junction held 5 bases outside the gene matches. Germline-derived CDR1 and CDR2 are SEHNR and FQNEAQ (reference sequence). DNA of the CDR3: TGTGCCAGCAGCCCCGGGACAGGGTTCTATGGCTACACCTTC. Protein product: CASSPGTGFYGYTF.

The chain joins TRBV6-1 to TRBJ2-1; D perhaps matches TRBD2 (5 bases). This CDR3 has 14 residues. The germline V gene encodes CDR1 MNHNS and CDR2 SASEGT. Deletions cut 8 bases from V and 2 bases from J, with 13 bases between. Written as DNA, the CDR3 is TGTGCCAGCCTGAGGGCAGGCGCCTACAATGAGCAGTTCTTC. Translating gives CASLRAGAYNEQFF.

The chain employs TRBV6-7 and TRBJ1-5; 9 bases line up with TRBD1. TRBV6-7 is assigned to the ORF class and has an uncertain function. J lost 5 bases, V lost 6 bases, and 2 bases had no gene match. The CDR3 loop spans 13 amino acids. The chain's CDR3 is CASRDRGYQPQHF. CDR3 bases: TGTGCCAGCAGGGACAGGGGATATCAGCCCCAGCATTTT.

The V and J genes are TRBV11-2 and TRBJ2-2; D is possibly TRBD1 (6 bases). The CDR3 has 15 amino acids. Trimming shortened V by 5 bases and J by 3 bases, and 13 bases separated the two germline ends. The germline V gene has CDR1 SGHAT and CDR2 FQNNGV. CDR3 loop: CASSTLKGDTGELFF. The CDR3 nucleotides read TGTGCCAGCAGCACGCTAAAGGGGGACACCGGGGAGCTGTTTTTT.

J is TRBJ2-7 and V is TRBV20-1; tentatively, D is TRBD2 (6 bases). CDR3 length: 10 residues. V lost 7 bases and J lost 6, with 10 bases in between. CDR1 DFQATT and CDR2 SNEGSKA come from the germline V gene (reference sequence). The CDR3 protein is CSGVGGEQYF. The CDR3 DNA follows: TGCAGTGGAGTCGGGGGCGAGCAGTACTTC.

This clone has only a few counts. This chain links TRBV30 with TRBJ2-7; the match to TRBD2 covers 10 bases. V shed 2 bases, J shed 2 bases, and the junction held 0 bases outside the gene matches. The CDR3 totals 13 residues. Germline CDR1 and CDR2: GTSNPN and SVGIG (reference sequence). This chain's CDR3 is CAWSSGGAYEQYF. The CDR3 DNA is TGTGCCTGGAGTAGCGGGGGGGCCTACGAGCAGTACTTC.

A few counts support this clone. The genes are TRBV7-8 and TRBJ1-1; tentatively, D is TRBD1 (5 bases). Looked up from germline, CDR1 is SGHVS and CDR2 is FQNEAQ. V lost 5 bases, J lost 1 base, and 17 bases lay in between. This CDR3 contains 16 residues. The CDR3 loop is CASSLGGGARNTEAFF. The CDR3 bases are TGTGCCAGCAGCCTAGGAGGAGGGGCTCGGAACACTGAAGCTTTCTTT.

V gene TRBV6-1 combines with J gene TRBJ1-1; maybe TRBD1 (6 bases). Per the germline V gene, CDR1 is MNHNS and CDR2 is SASEGT. CDR3 length: 13 residues. V lost 8 bases, J lost 1 base, and 11 bases lay in between. The CDR3 protein is CASGTRENTEAFF. In DNA form, the CDR3 reads TGTGCCAGCGGGACAAGGGAGAACACTGAAGCTTTCTTT.